This is a list of T cell receptor beta chains from one sample in a study of spatial heterogeneity in lung cancer. TCRdb processed the 5' RACE reads anew with MiXCR; each CDR3 protein has one entry. The repertoire holds about 4,900 distinct CDR3 sequences, with 29% as singletons. Sequenced material: lung tumor tissue, taken at surgery. All receptors come from a female donor with early-stage non-small cell lung cancer. Each CDR3 is given with its conserved first and last residue. D genes are given only for firm matches. Not all rows give a size; the values are once, few, many and, for expanded clones, a class.

v_gene,abundance,d_gene,j_gene,CDR3aa,CDR3nt
TRBV5-1,-,-,TRBJ2-3,CASSLNADTQYF,TGCGCCAGCAGCCTAAACGCAGATACGCAGTATTTT
TRBV7-2,-,-,TRBJ2-5,CASSLAGPGHGRETQYF,TGTGCCAGCAGCTTAGCGGGCCCGGGACATGGGCGGGAGACCCAGTACTTC
TRBV5-1,many,-,TRBJ1-6,CASSLGLRGRFSPLHF,TGCGCCAGCAGCTTGGGTTTAAGGGGCCGGTTTTCACCCCTCCACTTT
TRBV28,-,TRBD2,TRBJ2-3,CASSFGSGSDTQYF,TGTGCCAGCAGTTTCGGTAGCGGGAGTGATACGCAGTATTTT
TRBV7-8,-,-,TRBJ2-3,CASSPSLGSRTDTQYF,TGTGCCAGCAGCCCAAGTCTCGGTTCGAGGACAGATACGCAGTATTTT
TRBV12-3/TRBV12-4,-,-,TRBJ2-1,CASSPGVLGQQFF,TGTGCCAGCAGTCCAGGGGTGTTGGGCCAGCAGTTCTTC
TRBV4-2,-,-,TRBJ2-4,CASSQTDGAKNIQYF,TGTGCCAGCAGCCAAACGGACGGTGCCAAAAACATTCAGTACTTC
TRBV7-8,large,-,TRBJ2-2,CASSAITGRTGELFF,TGTGCCAGCAGCGCCATCACGGGGAGGACCGGGGAGCTGTTTTTT
TRBV6-5,-,-,TRBJ2-2,CASSYEPGYTGELFF,TGTGCCAGCAGTTACGAGCCAGGGTACACCGGGGAGCTGTTTTTT
TRBV29-1,medium-sized,TRBD1,TRBJ2-7,CSVEVGDRGYEQYF,TGCAGCGTTGAAGTCGGGGACAGGGGCTACGAGCAGTACTTC
TRBV5-6,medium-sized,TRBD1,TRBJ2-6,CASSRDRGSGANVLTF,TGTGCCAGCAGCAGGGACAGGGGCTCTGGGGCCAACGTCCTGACTTTC
TRBV5-1,-,-,TRBJ2-5,CASNWGETQYF,TGCGCCAGCAACTGGGGCGAGACCCAGTACTTC
TRBV20-1,medium-sized,TRBD2,TRBJ2-5,CSAPRLAGDETQYF,TGCAGTGCACCGAGACTAGCGGGGGATGAGACCCAGTACTTC
TRBV5-5,-,-,TRBJ1-1,CASGWGMQPNTEAFF,TGTGCCAGCGGGTGGGGGATGCAGCCGAACACTGAAGCTTTCTTT
TRBV15,-,-,TRBJ2-7,CATSRDLGREQYF,TGTGCCACCAGCAGAGATCTGGGTCGAGAGCAGTACTTC
TRBV7-9,-,-,TRBJ1-6,CASSPLLASPLHF,TGTGCCAGCAGCCCTCTCTTAGCCTCACCCCTCCACTTT
TRBV20-1,few,TRBD1,TRBJ2-7,CSTLNRDRGTREQYF,TGCAGCACACTGAACAGGGACAGGGGTACCCGCGAGCAGTACTTC
TRBV18,medium-sized,-,TRBJ2-3,CASSGGRRNTQYF,TGTGCCAGCTCAGGGGGGAGGCGGAATACGCAGTATTTT
TRBV7-3,medium-sized,TRBD1,TRBJ1-2,CASRSLDRGLGYTF,TGTGCCAGCAGGTCCCTCGACAGGGGGCTTGGCTACACCTTC
TRBV7-9,once,TRBD1,TRBJ2-2,CASLDRGINTGELFF,TGTGCCAGCTTAGACAGGGGTATCAACACCGGGGAGCTGTTTTTT
TRBV5-4,medium-sized,TRBD2,TRBJ2-1,CASSLAGLRGGAAGEQFF,TGTGCCAGCAGCTTGGCCGGTCTACGCGGGGGGGCGGCGGGTGAGCAGTTCTTC
TRBV18,medium-sized,-,TRBJ2-1,CASSPQVGGGSYNEQFF,TGTGCCAGCTCACCACAAGTTGGGGGAGGTTCATACAATGAGCAGTTCTTC
TRBV7-2,many,-,TRBJ2-3,CASSQTTDTQYF,TGTGCCAGCAGTCAAACTACAGATACGCAGTATTTT
TRBV29-1,once,TRBD2,TRBJ2-1,CSVPGGLAGNNEQFF,TGCAGCGTGCCCGGGGGACTAGCGGGAAACAATGAGCAGTTCTTC
TRBV6-5,medium-sized,-,TRBJ2-6,CASSFSSGANVLTF,TGTGCCAGCAGCTTCAGCTCTGGGGCCAACGTCCTGACTTTC
TRBV7-9,medium-sized,-,TRBJ2-1,CASRGGQGSYNEQFF,TGTGCCAGCAGGGGGGGGCAGGGGTCCTACAATGAGCAGTTCTTC
TRBV20-1,few,-,TRBJ2-7,CSGRPQGPRYEQYF,TGCAGTGGGAGGCCCCAGGGGCCGCGCTACGAGCAGTACTTC
TRBV29-1,-,TRBD1,TRBJ1-1,CSVGVTGTMNTEAFF,TGCAGCGTCGGTGTGACAGGGACCATGAACACTGAAGCTTTCTTT
TRBV3-1,many,TRBD2,TRBJ2-5,CASSQVRGERGTQYF,TGTGCCAGCAGCCAAGTTCGGGGGGAGAGAGGGACCCAGTACTTC
TRBV18,medium-sized,TRBD2,TRBJ2-1,CASSPPGISGGSYNEQFF,TGTGCCAGCTCACCACCGGGGATTAGCGGGGGGTCCTACAATGAGCAGTTCTTC
TRBV7-2,many,TRBD1,TRBJ2-7,CASSPGTGTYEQYF,TGTGCCAGCAGCCCCGGGACAGGGACCTACGAGCAGTACTTC
TRBV7-2,many,-,TRBJ2-3,CASSWNTDTQFF,TGTGCCAGCAGCTGGAACACAGATACGCAGTTTTTT
TRBV4-3,-,-,TRBJ2-3,CASSQDHKGTPGTDTQYF,TGCGCCAGCAGCCAAGATCATAAAGGGACGCCGGGCACAGATACGCAGTATTTT
TRBV7-2,large,TRBD2,TRBJ2-1,CASRPNSGGVYNEQFF,TGTGCCAGCAGACCCAATAGCGGGGGGGTCTACAATGAGCAGTTCTTC
TRBV6-6,many,TRBD2,TRBJ2-7,CASSQTSGYEQYF,TGTGCCAGCAGTCAGACTAGCGGCTACGAGCAGTACTTC
TRBV10-3,-,-,TRBJ1-1,CAISESIGGGSAFF,TGTGCCATCAGTGAGTCGATAGGAGGAGGGTCGGCTTTCTTT
TRBV4-1,-,-,TRBJ2-7,CARRKGGGYEQYF,TGCGCCAGAAGAAAAGGGGGAGGCTACGAGCAGTACTTC
TRBV4-2,medium-sized,-,TRBJ2-4,CASSQGEATGSLAKNIQYF,TGTGCCAGCAGCCAAGGGGAGGCGACAGGGTCATTAGCCAAAAACATTCAGTACTTC
TRBV4-3,many,TRBD1,TRBJ1-1,CASSQGTGGLNTEAFF,TGCGCCAGCAGCCAAGGCACAGGGGGCCTGAACACTGAAGCTTTCTTT
TRBV6-2/TRBV6-3,-,-,TRBJ1-3,CASSYSPGTSGNTIYF,TGTGCCAGCAGTTACTCACCGGGAACCTCTGGAAACACCATATATTTT
TRBV27,medium-sized,TRBD1,TRBJ1-2,CASGYADRNYGYTF,TGTGCCAGCGGATATGCGGACAGGAACTATGGCTACACCTTC
TRBV5-4,few,TRBD2,TRBJ2-7,CASSLGASGSRGNEQYF,TGTGCCAGCAGCTTGGGGGCTAGCGGGAGTAGAGGGAACGAGCAGTACTTC
TRBV24-1,many,-,TRBJ1-2,CATSAASGNYGYTF,TGTGCCACCAGTGCTGCCAGCGGCAACTATGGCTACACCTTC
TRBV7-6,-,TRBD2,TRBJ2-5,CASKREGETQYF,TGTGCCTCTAAGCGGGAAGGCGAGACCCAGTACTTC
TRBV24-1,-,-,TRBJ2-1,CATRGGVSSYNEQFF,TGTGCCACCAGGGGCGGGGTCAGCTCCTACAATGAGCAGTTCTTC
TRBV6-5,medium-sized,TRBD1,TRBJ2-5,CASRPGQGRGETQYF,TGTGCCAGCAGACCGGGACAGGGGAGGGGGGAGACCCAGTACTTC
TRBV12-3/TRBV12-4,-,-,TRBJ1-3,CASSPRNTIYF,TGTGCCAGCAGTCCCCGAAACACCATATATTTT
TRBV6-1,many,-,TRBJ1-6,CASSEGAVSSYNSPLHF,TGTGCCAGCAGTGAAGGGGCGGTAAGCTCCTATAATTCACCCCTCCACTTT
TRBV3-1,-,TRBD2,TRBJ2-7,CASSQDRLAGNEQYF,TGTGCCAGCAGCCAAGATCGACTAGCGGGCAACGAGCAGTACTTC
TRBV28,-,-,TRBJ2-2,CASSLPYLARPNTGELFF,TGTGCCAGCAGTTTGCCCTACTTAGCTAGACCGAACACCGGGGAGCTGTTTTTT
TRBV27,medium-sized,TRBD2,TRBJ2-5,CASRTSGTYGETQYF,TGTGCCAGCAGGACTAGCGGAACCTACGGGGAGACCCAGTACTTC
TRBV6-2/TRBV6-3,-,TRBD1,TRBJ2-5,CASRRDRGQETQYF,TGTGCCAGCAGAAGAGACAGGGGCCAAGAGACCCAGTACTTC
TRBV6-5,medium-sized,TRBD1,TRBJ2-7,CASSTNSGQDEQYF,TGTGCCAGCAGTACCAACAGCGGACAGGACGAGCAGTACTTC
TRBV20-1,many,-,TRBJ1-1,CSAGEGGLVTEAFF,TGCAGTGCCGGGGAGGGGGGGCTCGTCACTGAAGCTTTCTTT
TRBV27,-,-,TRBJ2-3,CASWVQGRDTQYF,TGTGCCAGCTGGGTACAGGGAAGGGATACGCAGTATTTT
TRBV7-2,medium-sized,-,TRBJ1-5,CASSLAGANQPQHF,TGTGCCAGCAGCTTAGCAGGGGCTAATCAGCCCCAGCATTTT
TRBV2,medium-sized,-,TRBJ1-1,CASKTGGIENTEAFF,TGTGCCAGCAAGACGGGGGGAATAGAGAACACTGAAGCTTTCTTT
TRBV9,medium-sized,-,TRBJ2-3,CASSVVGGGTDTQYF,TGTGCCAGCAGCGTAGTCGGGGGAGGCACAGATACGCAGTATTTT
TRBV20-1,medium-sized,-,TRBJ1-2,CSAARPGGDYGYTF,TGCAGTGCTGCCCGACCGGGGGGAGACTATGGCTACACCTTC
TRBV5-6,-,-,TRBJ2-7,CASSPDRRIYEQYF,TGTGCCAGCAGCCCGGACCGTCGAATATACGAGCAGTACTTC